The 25 T cell receptor beta chains below come from one sample, sequenced in a study of cytomegalovirus exposure and HLA in healthy donors. The repertoire was sequenced with immunoSEQ multiplex PCR; TCRdb's copy has only in-frame clones and lacks some. This table has over 65,000 clones, 94% appearing once. Sequencing was carried out using PBMCs. The receptors derive from a woman between 18 and 30 years old in good health and CMV-seropositive.

The gene calls are TRBV29-1 and TRBJ2-3; D is undetermined. Looked up from germline, CDR1 is SQVTM and CDR2 is ANQGSEA. Trimming removed 1 base at V and 1 base at J, with 3 bases between. This CDR3 is 12 amino acids long. The CDR3 reads CSVEGGTDTQYF. The CDR3 DNA sequence: TGCAGCGTTGAAGGCGGCACAGATACGCAGTATTTT.

V is TRBV30 and J is TRBJ1-2; D not certain. V lost 0 bases and J 1 base, leaving 12 bases between the germline ends. From germline, CDR1 is GTSNPN and CDR2 SVGIG (reference sequence). The CDR3 runs 15 residues. CDR3 sequence: CAWSVLVGSNYGYTF. CDR3 sequence (DNA): TGTGCCTGGAGTGTGCTAGTCGGCAGTAACTATGGCTACACCTTC.

The rearrangement uses TRBV5-4 and TRBJ1-1; TRBD1 aligns across 8 bases. The V gene's germline CDR1 is SGHNT and CDR2 YYREEE (reference sequence). With V trimmed by 4 bases and J by 5 bases, 7 bases remained unmatched. This CDR3 spans 14 amino acids. CDR3 nucleotides: TGTGCCAGCAGCACCGGGACAGGTTGGACTGAAGCTTTCTTT. Translation: CASSTGTGWTEAFF.

The V gene is TRBV7-9, the J gene TRBJ2-2, with D possibly being TRBD2 (6 bases). This CDR3 contains 12 residues. Deletions cut 4 bases from V and 10 bases from J, with 10 bases between. The V gene's germline CDR1 is SEHNR and CDR2 FQNEAQ (reference sequence). CDR3 amino acids: CASSSDYPELFF. The CDR3 DNA reads as TGTGCCAGCAGCTCGGACTACCCGGAGCTGTTTTTT.

The chain employs TRBV11-3 and TRBJ2-7; 8 nucleotides line up with TRBD1. J lost 4 bases, V lost 0 bases, and 8 bases had no gene match. Germline V gene sequence: CDR1 SGHNT, CDR2 YENEEA. The CDR3 contains 16 residues. The CDR3 DNA reads TGTGCCAGCAGCTTAGATCAGGCAGGGGGCTCTTACGAGCAGTACTTC. Translation: CASSLDQAGGSYEQYF. The full variable domain, completed using reference TRBV11-3 and TRBJ2-7, is EAGVVQSPRYKIIEKKQPVAFWCNPISGHNTLYWYLQNLGQGPELLIRYENEEAVDDSQLPKDRFSAERLKGVDSTLKIQPAELGDSAVYLCASSLDQAGGSYEQYFGPGTRLTVT.

The rearrangement joins TRBV29-1 to TRBJ2-7; possible D gene TRBD2, 5 bases. CDR1 and CDR2 (germline): SQVTM, ANQGSEA. V was cut by 6 bases and J by 0 bases, with 9 bases left in between. The CDR3 consists of 12 residues. The CDR3 region is CSVAADSYEQYF. The CDR3 nucleotides read TGCAGCGTCGCAGCGGACTCCTACGAGCAGTACTTC.

The chain couples TRBV30 to TRBJ2-5; TRBD2 aligns across 15 bases. Per the germline V gene, CDR1 is GTSNPN and CDR2 is SVGIG (reference sequence). With 1 base clipped from V and 3 bases from J, the junction kept 15 bases outside the gene matches. The CDR3 totals 20 residues. CDR3 protein: CAWSAHFPGTSGRREETQYF. In nucleotides, the CDR3 is TGTGCCTGGAGTGCTCACTTTCCCGGGACTAGCGGGAGGCGCGAAGAGACCCAGTACTTC.

This chain links TRBV29-1 with TRBJ2-5; 11 nucleotides line up with TRBD1. The CDR3 has 14 amino acids. From germline, CDR1 is SQVTM and CDR2 ANQGSEA. With 2 bases clipped from V and 5 bases from J, the junction kept 4 bases outside the gene matches. CDR3 DNA sequence: TGCAGCGTTGAAAGGACAGGGGGCTCGGAGACCCAGTACTTC. Encoded protein: CSVERTGGSETQYF.

The chain carries TRBV11-3 and TRBJ2-7; 9 nucleotides line up with TRBD2. CDR3 size: 16 residues. Germline-derived CDR1 and CDR2 are SGHNT and YENEEA. The junction had 5 bases not matched to a gene; V was cut back by 0 bases and J by 2 bases. For the CDR3, the DNA is TGTGCCAGCAGCTTAGAGGTCGGGACTAGCCCCTACGAGCAGTACTTC. It yields the protein CASSLEVGTSPYEQYF. Filled out from reference TRBV11-3 and TRBJ2-7, the complete variable domain reads EAGVVQSPRYKIIEKKQPVAFWCNPISGHNTLYWYLQNLGQGPELLIRYENEEAVDDSQLPKDRFSAERLKGVDSTLKIQPAELGDSAVYLCASSLEVGTSPYEQYFGPGTRLTVT.

This rearrangement joins TRBV7-9 to TRBJ2-1; D unclear. The CDR3 length is 13 residues. Germline values: CDR1 SEHNR, CDR2 FQNEAQ (reference sequence). V lost 0 bases and J lost 8, with 8 bases in between. CDR3 nucleotides: TGTGCCAGCAGCTTAGCGCTTGAGGATGAGCAGTTCTTC. Encoded protein: CASSLALEDEQFF.

The chain carries TRBV2 and TRBJ1-1, with 7 bases identical to TRBD1. Germline-derived CDR1 and CDR2 are SNHLY and FYNNEI. The CDR3 runs 15 residues. The ends lost 4 bases at V and 3 bases at J; junction bases unmatched: 8. For the CDR3, the DNA is TGTGCCAGCAGTGGGGACAGAGAGGGAGACACTGAAGCTTTCTTT. Protein sequence: CASSGDREGDTEAFF.

The chain is built from TRBV6-1 and TRBJ1-6; tentative D call: TRBD1 (6 bases). The V end lost 0 bases, the J end lost 7 bases, and 7 bases lay between the germline ends. The germline gives CDR1 MNHNS, CDR2 SASEGT. This CDR3 is 14 amino acids long. This CDR3 reads CASSEATGNSPLHF. DNA for the CDR3: TGTGCCAGCAGTGAAGCGACAGGAAATTCACCCCTCCACTTT.

This rearrangement joins TRBV30 to TRBJ2-7; perhaps TRBD2 as D (5 bases). Germline CDR1 GTSNPN, CDR2 SVGIG (reference sequence). This CDR3 is built from 16 residues. Trimming removed 2 bases at V and 1 base at J, with 18 bases between. The chain's CDR3 is CAWSTPPGSPSYEQYF. The DNA for the CDR3 is TGTGCCTGGAGTACCCCGCCGGGATCTCCTTCCTACGAGCAGTACTTC. Full variable domain (missing parts from reference TRBV30 and TRBJ2-7): SQTIHQWPATLVQPVGSPLSLECTVEGTSNPNLYWYRQAAGRGLQLLFYSVGIGQISSEVPQNLSASRPQDRQFILSSKKLLLSDSGFYLCAWSTPPGSPSYEQYFGPGTRLTVT.

J is TRBJ1-6 and V is TRBV7-6; D not resolved. The CDR3 runs to 17 residues. The V end was cut by 5 bases, the J end by 5 bases, with 19 bases between. CDR1 SGHVS and CDR2 FNYEAQ come from the germline V gene. The CDR3 here is CASSPGVPIDHNSPLHF. The CDR3 region has the DNA TGTGCCAGCAGCCCCGGGGTACCCATAGATCATAATTCACCCCTCCACTTT.

The chain is built from TRBV27 and TRBJ2-1; D is perhaps TRBD1 (6 bases). Trimming stripped 0 bases from V and 7 bases from J, with 16 bases between. CDR1 is MNHEY, CDR2 SMNVEV, per germline (reference sequence). The CDR3 extends over 16 amino acids. Written as DNA, the CDR3 is TGTGCCAGCAGTTTATCCACGGGACAAGTATTGAATGAGCAGTTCTTC. Amino acids: CASSLSTGQVLNEQFF.

CDR3 sequence (DNA): TGTGCCACCAGCAGTGGTGGGACTAGCAAGTTCTTC. Amino acid sequence: CATSSGGTSKFF. This chain uses TRBV15 with TRBJ2-1; 9 nucleotides align to TRBD2. V lost 3 bases and J lost 14; bases outside the gene matches: 5. The CDR3 is made up of 12 amino acids. Looked up from germline, CDR1 is LNHNV and CDR2 is YYDKDF (reference sequence).

The chain links TRBV6-5 to TRBJ2-5, with TRBD1 identical over 9 bases. Germline V gene data show CDR1 as MNHEY and CDR2 as SVGAGI. This CDR3 region has 13 residues. With 7 bases clipped from V and 5 bases from J, the junction kept 5 bases outside the gene matches. As DNA, the CDR3 is TGTGCCAGCAACGGACAGGGGATGGAGACCCAGTACTTC. Translation gives CASNGQGMETQYF.

This rearrangement joins TRBV4-1 to TRBJ2-7, with D tentatively TRBD1 (6 bases). The CDR3 runs 14 residues. Trimming took 5 bases from V and 3 from J, leaving 14 bases between them. Germline V gene lookup returns CDR1 MGHRA and CDR2 YSYEKL. The CDR3 region is CASSSNSRGYEQYF. As DNA, the CDR3 is TGCGCCAGCAGCTCTAACTCCAGGGGCTACGAGCAGTACTTC.

The rearrangement links TRBV4-1 to TRBJ2-1; TRBD2 agrees at 14 bases. Germline CDR1 and CDR2: MGHRA and YSYEKL. Losses at the gene ends were 4 bases for V and 8 bases for J; bases not matched to a gene: 7. This CDR3 has 16 residues. The CDR3 spells CASSPQTSGGAYEQFF. CDR3 nucleotides: TGCGCCAGCAGCCCACAGACTAGCGGGGGGGCCTATGAGCAGTTCTTC.

The genes are TRBV4-3 and TRBJ1-2; possible D gene TRBD1, 5 bases. The germline gives CDR1 LGHNA, CDR2 YSLEER. V dropped 4 bases and J dropped 1 base, with 16 bases sitting between them. This CDR3 contains 16 residues. The CDR3: CASSPGGAGDNYGYTF. The CDR3 nucleotides read TGCGCCAGCAGCCCGGGCGGGGCGGGAGATAACTATGGCTACACCTTC.

The rearrangement links TRBV7-2 to TRBJ1-3, with D perhaps TRBD1 (6 bases). V lost 1 base to trimming and J lost 0 bases, with 10 bases between them. This CDR3 is 16 amino acids long. Germline values: CDR1 SGHTA, CDR2 FQGNSA. The CDR3 region has the DNA TGTGCCAGCAGCTTAGTACAGGGTAGCTCTGGAAACACCATATATTTT. Translating it yields CASSLVQGSSGNTIYF.

This chain connects TRBV6-1 to TRBJ1-2, with 8 nucleotides matching TRBD1. CDR1 and CDR2 from the germline V gene are MNHNS and SASEGT. The CDR3 is 14 amino acids. J was trimmed by 5 bases and V by 3 bases; bases with no gene match: 5. CDR3 loop: CASSDPTGVYGYTF. CDR3 sequence (DNA): TGTGCCAGCAGTGATCCGACAGGGGTGTATGGCTACACCTTC.

V and J are TRBV7-9 and TRBJ2-1, with D tentatively TRBD2 (6 bases). Germline assignment: CDR1 SEHNR and CDR2 FQNEAQ (reference sequence). V was cut by 6 bases and J by 6 bases, with 21 bases left in between. The CDR3 runs to 16 residues. CDR3 sequence reads: CASRAPGRDLGNEQFF. The CDR3 DNA reads as TGTGCCAGCAGGGCCCCAGGACGGGACTTGGGCAATGAGCAGTTCTTC.

The chain joins TRBV27 to TRBJ2-2; 9 bases map to TRBD1. Germline CDR1 is MNHEY and CDR2 is SMNVEV (reference sequence). This CDR3 is 16 amino acids long. J lost 5 bases, V lost 8 bases, and 12 bases had no gene match. As DNA, the CDR3 is TGTGCCAGCTCCCCTGGGGGGACAGGGAGAACCGGGGAGCTGTTTTTT. It translates to CASSPGGTGRTGELFF.

The rearrangement joins TRBV7-9 to TRBJ2-4; 9 bases match TRBD1. This CDR3 contains 17 residues. V shed 4 bases and J 0 bases; nucleotides not matched to a gene: 7. Germline CDR1 is SEHNR and CDR2 is FQNEAQ (reference sequence). The CDR3 bases are TGTGCCAGCAGCTCGGACAGGGGCACGATAGCCAAAAACATTCAGTACTTC. Translating gives CASSSDRGTIAKNIQYF.